The 23 T cell receptor beta chains below were found in one sample sequenced in a study of T-cell memory formation after mild COVID-19. TCRdb independently ran MiXCR on the 5' RACE reads; one entry per CDR3 protein. The data show some 600,000 distinct CDR3 sequences, around 16% seen once. The specimen sequenced was PBMCs or a T cell subset sorted from them (not recorded which). The receptors stem from an adult woman who had mild COVID-19 (a few samples of this study predate the infection). Cell type and time point are not known.

This clonotype was counted a few times. J is TRBJ2-2 and V is TRBV7-3, with 12 positions matching TRBD2. V lost 6 bases, J lost 4 bases, and 15 bases stayed unmatched. Germline CDR1 is SGHTA and CDR2 is FQGTGA. The CDR3 is 19 residues long. CDR3 sequence: CASSRNPGTSGGTTGELFF. CDR3 bases: TGTGCCAGCAGTCGTAACCCCGGAACTAGCGGGGGGACCACCGGGGAGCTGTTTTTT.

The V and J genes are TRBV6-5 and TRBJ2-3; 8 bases fit TRBD2. CDR3 length equals 14 residues. V dropped 0 bases and J dropped 12; count of bases not matched to a gene: 8. Germline lookup yields CDR1 MNHEY and CDR2 SVGAGI. CDR3 protein: CASSYSAGGPDQYF. In DNA form, the CDR3 reads TGTGCCAGCAGTTACTCGGCGGGGGGTCCCGACCAGTATTTT.

In its sample, this clonotype was seen many times. The genes are TRBV5-1 and TRBJ2-2; no reliable D call. The CDR3 has 14 amino acids. V was clipped by 1 base and J by 5 bases, with 9 bases between them. Germline V CDR1 and CDR2: SGHRS, YFSETQ. The CDR3 sequence is CASSLSTDTGELFF. The CDR3 nucleotides read TGCGCCAGCAGCTTGTCGACGGATACCGGGGAGCTGTTTTTT.

This clonotype appeared a few times. This chain links TRBV10-3 with TRBJ2-5; 12 bases line up with TRBD2. V lost 4 bases and J lost 5; bases outside the gene matches: 14. Germline V gene sequence: CDR1 ENHRY, CDR2 SYGVKD. There are 18 residues in the CDR3. The CDR3 loop reads CAISGYLTSGRNGETQYF. In DNA, the CDR3 is TGTGCCATCAGTGGGTATCTGACTAGCGGGAGAAATGGCGAGACCCAGTACTTC.

V is TRBV18 and J is TRBJ2-1; D unclear. Trimming stripped 6 bases from V and 7 bases from J, with 16 bases between. Germline assignment: CDR1 KGHSH and CDR2 LQKENI. The CDR3 sequence is 14 residues long. CDR3 residues: CASSRRSPRNEQFF. CDR3 bases: TGTGCCAGCTCTCGCCGTTCCCCCCGGAATGAGCAGTTCTTC.

The V and J genes are TRBV7-2 and TRBJ1-4; TRBD1 aligns across 7 bases. Per the germline V gene, CDR1 is SGHTA and CDR2 is FQGNSA. The V gene end was trimmed by 1 base and the J gene end by 5 bases; junction bases not matched to a gene: 4. The CDR3 loop spans 15 amino acids. The chain's CDR3 is CASSLVTGVNEKLFF. The CDR3 DNA reads TGTGCCAGCAGCTTAGTAACAGGGGTAAATGAAAAACTGTTTTTT.

The chain is built from TRBV28 and TRBJ1-1; 12 positions match TRBD1. The CDR3 has 17 residues. V trimming: 2 bases; J trimming: 0 bases; junction bases outside the gene matches: 4. CDR1 is MDHEN and CDR2 is SYDVKM in the germline V gene. The CDR3 sequence: CASSLTGTGGMNTEAFF. CDR3 DNA: TGTGCCAGCAGTTTAACCGGGACAGGGGGCATGAACACTGAAGCTTTCTTT.

In this sample, this clonotype turned up once. This chain connects TRBV20-1 to TRBJ1-5; the D is unclear. The CDR3 has 14 amino acids. From germline, CDR1 is DFQATT and CDR2 SNEGSKA (reference sequence). With 3 bases removed from V and 7 bases from J, the gap between germline ends came to 16 bases. The CDR3 nucleotides are TGCAGTGCTAGTGCGGAAAGGGTTTACCAGCCCCAGCATTTT. It yields the protein CSASAERVYQPQHF.

This clonotype showed up just a few times. V usage is TRBV24-1 and J usage is TRBJ2-3, with 8 bases identical to TRBD1. In germline, CDR1 is KGHDR, CDR2 SFDVKD. This CDR3 has 13 residues. V gave up 9 bases and J gave up 1 base; unmatched junction bases: 2. In DNA, the CDR3 is TGTGCCACCCAGGGACAGGGCACAGATACGCAGTATTTT. It yields the protein CATQGQGTDTQYF.

The chain carries TRBV2 and TRBJ2-7; D is uncertain. The CDR3 totals 12 residues. In germline, CDR1 is SNHLY, CDR2 FYNNEI. V was trimmed by 1 base and J by 3 bases, leaving 4 bases between them. As DNA, the CDR3 is TGTGCCAGCAGTGAAGACATCTACGAGCAGTACTTC. It is translated as CASSEDIYEQYF.

The V call is TRBV24-1, the J call TRBJ2-1, with 7 bases matching TRBD2. CDR3 size: 19 residues. Germline V lookup: CDR1 KGHDR, CDR2 SFDVKD. J lost 2 bases, V lost 5 bases, and 17 bases had no gene match. The CDR3 sequence: CATSGVAGPNSPPYNEQFF. The CDR3 region has the DNA TGTGCCACCAGTGGGGTAGCGGGCCCCAACTCACCGCCCTACAATGAGCAGTTCTTC.

The table lists this clonotype with many counts. The rearrangement links TRBV7-9 to TRBJ2-1; D is undetermined. Germline V gene data show CDR1 as SEHNR and CDR2 as FQNEAQ (reference sequence). Trimming took off 0 bases at V and 7 bases at J, with 10 bases between the two ends. This CDR3 has 14 amino acids. Here the CDR3 DNA reads TGTGCCAGCAGCTTAGCAAGTCCGCCTAATGAGCAGTTCTTC. Translation gives CASSLASPPNEQFF.

This clonotype was observed a few times. The V gene is TRBV14, the J gene TRBJ1-4, with 7 bases lining up with TRBD1. Germline assignment: CDR1 SGHDN and CDR2 FVKESK. This CDR3 has 15 amino acids. Trimming at V came to 3 bases and at J to 5 bases, leaving 6 bases not matched to a gene. CDR3 loop: CASSHDRVGNEKLFF. The CDR3, as DNA: TGTGCCAGCAGCCACGACAGGGTTGGAAATGAAAAACTGTTTTTT. Looking up the rest from reference TRBV14 and TRBJ1-4 gives the full variable domain: EAGVTQFPSHSVIEKGQTVTLRCDPISGHDNLYWYRRVMGKEIKFLLHFVKESKQDESGMPNNRFLAERTGGTYSTLKVQPAELEDSGVYFCASSHDRVGNEKLFFGSGTQLSVL.

This clonotype was detected a few times. This sequence joins TRBV7-8 and TRBJ1-2, with 7 bases aligning to TRBD1. This CDR3 region has 15 residues. J was trimmed by 8 bases and V by 1 base; bases with no gene match: 10. CDR1 is SGHVS and CDR2 is FQNEAQ in the germline V gene. The CDR3 sequence: CASSLVGGGYQGYTF. CDR3 coding DNA: TGTGCCAGCAGCTTAGTAGGGGGCGGCTATCAAGGCTACACCTTC.

The sample holds a few counts of this clonotype. The CDR3 DNA follows: TGTGCCAGCAGCGCGTTGGACAGGGCCTATGGCTACACCTTC. Residues: CASSALDRAYGYTF. J is TRBJ1-2 and V is TRBV7-6; TRBD1 matches 8 bases. The germline gives CDR1 SGHVS, CDR2 FNYEAQ. The CDR3 is 14 amino acids. With V trimmed by 5 bases and J by 4 bases, 6 bases remained unmatched. Drawing the rest from reference TRBV7-6 and TRBJ1-2, the complete variable domain is GAGVSQSPRYKVTKRGQDVALRCDPISGHVSLYWYRQALGQGPEFLTYFNYEAQQDKSGLPNDRFSAERPEGSISTLTIQRTEQRDSAMYRCASSALDRAYGYTFGSGTRLTVV.

The chain combines TRBV5-6 with TRBJ2-2, with D perhaps TRBD1 (5 bases). The length of the CDR3 is 14 residues. The germline V and J ends were trimmed by 4 bases and 5 bases, with 12 bases remaining between them. Germline CDR1 and CDR2: SGHDT and YYEEEE. CDR3: CASSVVGVTGELFF. The CDR3, as DNA: TGTGCCAGCAGCGTAGTAGGGGTTACCGGGGAGCTGTTTTTT.

A few counts support this clonotype. The V and J genes are TRBV7-8 and TRBJ2-1; tentatively, D is TRBD2 (5 bases). Germline assignment: CDR1 SGHVS and CDR2 FQNEAQ. The V end was cut by 1 base, the J end by 3 bases, with 22 bases between. This CDR3 is 19 amino acids long. CDR3 region: CASSLGAAPGVEYYNEQFF. CDR3 DNA: TGTGCCAGCAGCTTAGGAGCGGCCCCTGGCGTCGAATACTACAATGAGCAGTTCTTC.

This chain uses TRBV7-9 with TRBJ1-2, with 8 bases aligning to TRBD1. The V gene end was trimmed by 5 bases and the J gene end by 5 bases; junction bases not matched to a gene: 10. Germline CDR1 and CDR2: SEHNR and FQNEAQ (reference sequence). The CDR3 runs to 15 residues. CDR3 coding DNA: TGTGCCAGCAGCCCCCCGGGCAGGGGGCAGTATGGCTACACCTTC. Translating gives CASSPPGRGQYGYTF.

The chain combines TRBV6-1 with TRBJ2-1, with a weak D call TRBD2 (6 bases). The CDR3 loop spans 13 amino acids. V dropped 7 bases and J dropped 7 bases, with 14 bases sitting between them. The germline V gene has CDR1 MNHNS and CDR2 SASEGT. The CDR3: CASKSSGRNEQFF. The CDR3 DNA is TGTGCCAGCAAGAGTTCAGGGAGGAATGAGCAGTTCTTC.

The chain recombines TRBV10-3 with TRBJ2-2; 7 bases line up with TRBD2. From germline, CDR1 is ENHRY and CDR2 SYGVKD. After removal of 6 bases from V and 4 bases from J, the junction contained 5 bases not matched to a gene. This CDR3 is 14 amino acids long. CDR3 in amino acids: CAIRPSSGTGELFF. CDR3 nucleotides: TGTGCCATCAGACCGTCTAGCGGCACCGGGGAGCTGTTTTTT.

This clonotype appeared a few times. This chain links TRBV7-9 with TRBJ2-2, with D perhaps assigned TRBD1 or TRBD2 (5 bases each). CDR3 size: 17 residues. V was shortened by 0 bases and J by 0 bases, with 11 bases between the two germline ends. In germline, CDR1 is SEHNR, CDR2 FQNEAQ (reference sequence). CDR3 sequence (DNA): TGTGCCAGCAGCTTAGCGGCTATGGGGGCGAACACCGGGGAGCTGTTTTTT. Translation: CASSLAAMGANTGELFF.

The chain carries TRBV6-5 and TRBJ1-2, with D possibly TRBD1 on 6 matching bases. Trimming pared 6 bases from V and 8 bases from J, leaving 25 bases between. In germline, CDR1 is MNHEY, CDR2 SVGAGI. The CDR3 is 16 amino acids. The CDR3 sequence is CASREDRAVIGGGYTF. For the CDR3, the DNA is TGTGCCAGCAGAGAGGACAGAGCGGTAATCGGTGGGGGCTACACCTTC.

This clonotype has just one count. The chain has TRBV20-1 and TRBJ1-4; D not certain. Looked up from germline, CDR1 is DFQATT and CDR2 is SNEGSKA (reference sequence). The V and J ends lost 1 base and 2 bases respectively, with 11 bases between them. The length of the CDR3 is 15 residues. CDR3 in amino acids: CSARGTVSTNEKLFF. In DNA form, the CDR3 reads TGCAGTGCTAGAGGAACCGTTTCGACTAATGAAAAACTGTTTTTT.